A selection of T cell receptor beta chains follows, all from one sample in a study of shared clonotypes between healthy human individuals. This table comes from immunoSEQ multiplex PCR, and its TCRdb copy is limited to in-frame clones, with some not included. This sample has approximately 590,000 clones, with roughly 96% found just once. The sample comprised naive CD8+ T cells sorted from blood. Source of these receptors: a woman in her twenties or thirties in good health. Each CDR3 is given with its conserved first and last residue. Each record gives: J gene, D gene, V gene, clone size, CDR3 DNA, CDR3 protein. The D gene is left open where the match is weak. The listing skips clone size in some rows; elsewhere it reads once, few, many or a size class.

TRBJ2-7	-	TRBV10-1	-	TGCGCCAGCAGTGATCCGGGGTCCTACGAGCAGTACTTC	CASSDPGSYEQYF
TRBJ2-2	TRBD2	TRBV19	-	TGTGCCAGTAGTAAACTAGCGGGACAACTAGCAGAGCTGTTTTTT	CASSKLAGQLAELFF
TRBJ2-7	TRBD1	TRBV19	once	TGTGCCAGTAGTATCGGACAGGGATTCCGCGAGCAGTACTTC	CASSIGQGFREQYF
TRBJ2-3	TRBD2	TRBV11-2	-	TGTGCCAGCAGCCCGACGAGGGCGGGAGTGGATACGCAGTATTTT	CASSPTRAGVDTQYF
TRBJ2-7	TRBD1	TRBV11-2	-	TGTGCCAGCAGCTTGGGGCAGGGGGAAATAAAGGTCGAGCAGTACTTC	CASSLGQGEIKVEQYF
TRBJ2-2	-	TRBV29-1	-	TGCAGCGTTGAAGGAGGGGGACAGAACACCGGGGAGCTGTTTTTT	CSVEGGGQNTGELFF
TRBJ2-1	-	TRBV4-1	-	TGCGCCAGCAGCCAAGATAAGGGTTCCTACAATGAGCAGTTCTTC	CASSQDKGSYNEQFF
TRBJ2-7	-	TRBV27	-	TGTGCCAGCAGCCTGGGCCCTGGCTACGAGCAGTACTTC	CASSLGPGYEQYF
TRBJ1-4	-	TRBV4-1	-	TGCGCCAGCAGCGTAGGACAGAGAAATGAAAAACTGTTTTTT	CASSVGQRNEKLFF
TRBJ1-4	-	TRBV19	-	TGTGCCAGTAGTGACACACAGGGAGCAACTAATGAAAAACTGTTTTTT	CASSDTQGATNEKLFF
TRBJ2-5	-	TRBV21-1	-	TGTGCCAGCAGCAACCCTGAGGAGACCCAGTACTTC	CASSNPEETQYF
TRBJ2-7	-	TRBV2	-	TGTGCCAGCAGCCCCTGGGCAGGGAACTACGAGCAGTACTTC	CASSPWAGNYEQYF
TRBJ1-5	-	TRBV11-2	-	TGTGCCAGCAGCGAAGCAACAGGGAGTAGCAATCAGCCCCAGCATTTT	CASSEATGSSNQPQHF
TRBJ1-2	-	TRBV7-9	-	TGTGCCAGCACCATCCTTGACCGGGATGGCTACACCTTC	CASTILDRDGYTF
TRBJ2-3	TRBD1	TRBV5-6	-	TGTGCCAGCAGCCAAATCACAGGGGGAGGTGCAGATACGCAGTATTTT	CASSQITGGGADTQYF
TRBJ2-1	TRBD2	TRBV5-8	-	TGTGCCAGCAGCCCCGGGACTAGCAAAAATGAGCAGTTCTTC	CASSPGTSKNEQFF
TRBJ2-2	-	TRBV14	-	TGTGCCAGCAGCCAGGGGCCCGGGGAGCTGTTTTTT	CASSQGPGELFF
TRBJ1-5	-	TRBV15	-	TGTGCCACCAGCAGAGACAGGTGGGGTCATCAGCCCCAGCATTTT	CATSRDRWGHQPQHF
TRBJ2-5	TRBD2	TRBV6-4	-	TGTGCCAGCATCCTAACCACAGTGCGGGGGTGCTCGGAGACCCAGTACTTC	CASILTTVRGCSETQYF
TRBJ1-1	TRBD1	TRBV28	few	TGTGCCAGCAGTCCGACAGGGGGTGAAGCTTTCTTT	CASSPTGGEAFF
TRBJ2-7	TRBD2	TRBV28	-	TGTGCCAGCAGTGACCCGGGACTAGCGGGACGTCTTACCTACGAGCAGTACTTC	CASSDPGLAGRLTYEQYF
TRBJ2-7	-	TRBV5-6	-	TGTGCCAGCAGCTTGCTTGAGGGATACGAGCAGTACTTC	CASSLLEGYEQYF
TRBJ1-3	-	TRBV28	-	TGTGCCAGCATCCTCAGGGGTTCTGGAAACACCATATATTTT	CASILRGSGNTIYF
TRBJ2-7	-	TRBV4-2	-	TGTGCCAGCAGCCAAGATGCCGGGAGCTCCTACGAGCAGTACTTC	CASSQDAGSSYEQYF
TRBJ1-4	-	TRBV28	-	TGTGCCAGCAGTTTTCAAGGGGCCGAAAAACTGTTTTTT	CASSFQGAEKLFF
TRBJ1-1	-	TRBV4-1	once	TGCGCCAGCAGCCAAGGGTACCTTTCGAACACTGAAGCTTTCTTT	CASSQGYLSNTEAFF
TRBJ1-5	-	TRBV6-5	few	TGTGCCAGCAGTTACGGCCCTAGCAATCAGCCCCAGCATTTT	CASSYGPSNQPQHF
TRBJ1-2	-	TRBV19	-	TGTGCCAGTAGTATAGACCTCATTTCGACGGAGTTGGCGTACTATGGCTACACCTTC	CASSIDLISTELAYYGYTF
TRBJ1-5	TRBD1	TRBV14	-	TGTGCCAGCACCCGACCTTGGGGACAGGGGGTGGATCAGCCCCAGCATTTT	CASTRPWGQGVDQPQHF
TRBJ2-7	TRBD1	TRBV28	once	TGTGCCAGCAGTTCTCCGACAGGGCAAAGGACCCCGACCTACGAGCAGTACTTC	CASSSPTGQRTPTYEQYF
TRBJ2-7	TRBD1	TRBV6-5	-	TGTGCCAGCAGACCGGGACAGGGGGCTTACGAGCAGTACTTC	CASRPGQGAYEQYF
TRBJ2-5	-	TRBV6-6	once	TGTGCCAGCACCCTGACTGGCTTCGCAGAGACCCAGTACTTC	CASTLTGFAETQYF
TRBJ2-7	-	TRBV6-5	-	TGTGCCAGCAGTTACTCTAGCGTCTACTACGAGCAGTACTTC	CASSYSSVYYEQYF
TRBJ2-4	-	TRBV15	once	TGTGCCACCAATGAAAACCGGGGCGGGCGAAGGGATTTAGCCAAAAACATTCAGTACTTC	CATNENRGGRRDLAKNIQYF
TRBJ1-1	-	TRBV9	-	TGTGCCAGCAGCGAGGGAGACACTGAAGCTTTCTTT	CASSEGDTEAFF
TRBJ2-5	-	TRBV7-9	-	TGTGCCAGCACCCCCGGAGGACAAGAGACCCAGTACTTC	CASTPGGQETQYF
TRBJ2-7	TRBD2	TRBV19	-	TGTGCCAGTAGTATATATGGTGGCGGGAGTTCTTCCTACGAGCAGTACTTC	CASSIYGGGSSSYEQYF